Below, 6 T cell receptor beta chains from the same sample are listed, as sequenced in a study of T cell responses to AZD1222 COVID-19 vaccine. The table came from immunoSEQ multiplex PCR; TCRdb's copy has only in-frame clones and leaves some out. The sample lists about 170,000 clones, roughly nine tenths seen once, with about 6.9% in the top ten. This material consisted of peripheral blood, taken on day 0 of AZD1222 vaccination. The receptors shown here come from an adult in good health.

This sequence joins TRBV5-1 and TRBJ2-3, with TRBD2 identical over 12 bases. Germline V CDR1 and CDR2: SGHRS, YFSETQ. The CDR3 runs to 16 residues. V trimming: 2 bases; J trimming: 4 bases; junction bases outside the gene matches: 5. The CDR3 DNA sequence: TGCGCCAGCAGCTTCGCTAGCGGGGGGGGTTCAGATACGCAGTATTTT. As protein: CASSFASGGGSDTQYF. Full variable domain (rest looked up from reference TRBV5-1 and TRBJ2-3): KAGVTQTPRYLIKTRGQQVTLSCSPISGHRSVSWYQQTPGQGLQFLFEYFSETQRNKGNFPGRFSGRQFSNSRSEMNVSTLELGDSALYLCASSFASGGGSDTQYFGPGTRLTVL.

This chain uses TRBV14 with TRBJ2-1; TRBD2 aligns across 7 bases. This CDR3 has 16 residues. V lost 5 bases and J lost 1; bases outside the gene matches: 8. Germline lookup yields CDR1 SGHDN and CDR2 FVKESK. In DNA, the CDR3 is TGTGCCAGCAGCAGGCTTGGGCGGGGGTCCTACAATGAGCAGTTCTTC. This codes for CASSRLGRGSYNEQFF.

The chain recombines TRBV2 with TRBJ2-5; D ambiguous. Trimming removed 5 bases at V and 0 bases at J, with 4 bases between. The CDR3 extends over 12 amino acids. Germline assignment: CDR1 SNHLY and CDR2 FYNNEI. The CDR3, as DNA: TGTGCCAGCAGTACAAACCAAGAGACCCAGTACTTC. Protein sequence: CASSTNQETQYF.

The chain uses TRBV10-1 and TRBJ1-3; TRBD1 matches at 7 bases. Trimming cost V 3 bases and J 0 bases; bases outside gene matches: 5. Germline CDR1 reads WNHNN; CDR2 reads SYGVQD (reference sequence). This CDR3 spans 16 amino acids. As DNA, the CDR3 is TGCGCCAGCAGTGACCCGGGACAGTACTCTGGAAACACCATATATTTT. The encoded protein is CASSDPGQYSGNTIYF.

This clone was observed once. The chain has TRBV7-6 and TRBJ1-2; D is possibly TRBD1 (6 bases). Germline loops: CDR1 SGHVS, CDR2 FNYEAQ. V was shortened by 5 bases and J by 8 bases, with 12 bases between the two germline ends. This CDR3 is built from 12 residues. CDR3 residues: CASSPGAGGYTF. As DNA, the CDR3 is TGTGCCAGCAGCCCGGGGGCAGGGGGCTACACCTTC.

The count of this clone is one. The V gene is TRBV4-1, the J gene TRBJ2-1, with 8 bases lining up with TRBD2. CDR1 and CDR2 (germline): MGHRA, YSYEKL. The V gene end was trimmed by 2 bases and the J gene end by 8 bases; junction bases not matched to a gene: 8. The CDR3 covers 15 residues. CDR3: CASSQWSGGSDEQFF. CDR3 sequence (DNA): TGCGCCAGCAGCCAATGGAGCGGGGGCTCGGATGAGCAGTTCTTC.